Listed here are 21 T cell receptor beta chains from one sample, sequenced in a study of T cell responses to AZD1222 COVID-19 vaccine. Assay used: immunoSEQ multiplex PCR; TCRdb lists only in-frame clones, some missing. Among around 110,000 clones listed, almost 90% were seen once. This specimen consisted of peripheral blood, obtained on day 0 of AZD1222 vaccination. The receptors stem from an adult in good health.

The chain combines TRBV5-5 with TRBJ1-6; D may be TRBD1 (5 bases). The CDR3 length is 16 residues. V gave up 0 bases and J gave up 7 bases, with 14 bases separating them. Germline-derived CDR1 and CDR2 are SGHKS and YYEKEE (reference sequence). The CDR3 is CASSLETGGENSPLHF. CDR3 nucleotides: TGTGCCAGCAGCTTGGAGACGGGGGGTGAGAATTCACCCCTCCACTTT.

V is TRBV19 and J is TRBJ2-7, with TRBD2 matching 10 bases. V was pared by 3 bases and J by 3 bases, with 5 bases of the junction left unmatched. The CDR3 runs to 15 residues. The germline V gene has CDR1 LNHDA and CDR2 SQIVND (reference sequence). The CDR3 DNA sequence: TGTGCCAGTAGTATGGCGGCTAGCGGGAGCTACGAGCAGTACTTC. Translated: CASSMAASGSYEQYF.

This chain connects TRBV7-9 to TRBJ1-2, with TRBD1 matching 9 bases. Germline CDR1 SEHNR, CDR2 FQNEAQ (reference sequence). V gave up 5 bases and J gave up 1 base; unmatched junction bases: 8. This CDR3 has 16 residues. CDR3 nucleotide sequence: TGTGCCAGCAGCGTCCCGGGACAGGGCGATAACTATGGCTACACCTTC. Amino acids: CASSVPGQGDNYGYTF.

The chain links TRBV19 to TRBJ2-5; tentatively, D is TRBD1 (7 bases). Trimming left V 3 bases short and J 10 bases short, with 12 bases between. Germline CDR1 is LNHDA and CDR2 is SQIVND (reference sequence). CDR3 length equals 12 residues. In DNA, the CDR3 is TGTGCCAGTAGTATCCCCCAGGGGGGCCAGTACTTC. Encoded protein: CASSIPQGGQYF.

The rearrangement joins TRBV5-1 to TRBJ1-1, with D perhaps TRBD1 (5 bases). Trimming cost V 6 bases and J 6 bases, with 18 bases left between them. The CDR3 length is 14 residues. Germline V gene lookup returns CDR1 SGHRS and CDR2 YFSETQ. The CDR3 DNA is TGCGCCAGCACTCAGAGTCAGGGTAAGGCTGAAGCTTTCTTT. Translation: CASTQSQGKAEAFF.

The chain links TRBV5-4 to TRBJ1-2; no firm D call. Trimming stripped 3 bases from V and 8 bases from J, with 20 bases between. The CDR3 has 15 residues. Per germline, CDR1 SGHNT and CDR2 YYREEE (reference sequence). The chain's CDR3 is CASSSPGQENGGYTF. DNA of the CDR3: TGTGCCAGCAGCTCTCCCGGGCAAGAAAACGGGGGCTACACCTTC.

In DNA, the CDR3 is TGTGCCAGCAGTCCCGACACCGGGGAGCTGTTTTTT. It encodes CASSPDTGELFF. V gene TRBV6-6 combines with J gene TRBJ2-2; D unresolved. The CDR3 spans 12 residues. The V gene's germline CDR1 is MNHNY and CDR2 SVGAGI (reference sequence). V lost 5 bases and J lost 3, with 4 bases in between.

The genes are TRBV5-4 and TRBJ1-4, with 9 bases matching TRBD1. CDR3 length: 15 residues. CDR1 is SGHNT, CDR2 YYREEE, per germline (reference sequence). Losses at the gene ends were 3 bases for V and 5 bases for J; bases not matched to a gene: 5. The CDR3 loop is CASSSNRGLNEKLFF. CDR3 DNA sequence: TGTGCCAGCAGCTCGAACAGGGGGCTCAATGAAAAACTGTTTTTT.

This chain joins TRBV27 and TRBJ2-7, with TRBD2 matching over 10 bases. The CDR3 length is 16 residues. From germline, CDR1 is MNHEY and CDR2 SMNVEV (reference sequence). The trim removed 1 base at V and 6 bases at J, leaving 9 bases unmatched. The CDR3 loop is CASSLWFRASGSEQYF. CDR3 in DNA: TGTGCCAGCAGTTTATGGTTTAGGGCTAGCGGGAGCGAGCAGTACTTC.

This clone appeared a few times. The genes are TRBV9 and TRBJ1-3, with D possibly being TRBD1 (6 bases). CDR1 and CDR2 from the germline V gene are SGDLS and YYNGEE. The CDR3 has 15 residues. The V gene lost 5 bases and the J gene lost 0 bases, with 12 bases spanning the gap. The CDR3 spells CASSETGVSGNTIYF. CDR3 in DNA: TGTGCCAGCAGTGAGACAGGAGTCTCTGGAAACACCATATATTTT.

The chain joins TRBV3-1 (or the pseudogene TRBV3-2) to TRBJ1-2; a possible D gene is TRBD1 (6 bases). Trimming left V 3 bases short and J 5 bases short, with 19 bases between. Germline lookup yields CDR1 LGHDT and CDR2 YNNKEL (reference sequence). The CDR3 has 16 amino acids. The CDR3 protein is CASSHNPTGRGYGYTF. CDR3 DNA: TGTGCCAGCAGCCACAACCCCACAGGCAGGGGTTATGGCTACACCTTC.

This clone has a single count. The rearrangement links TRBV18 to TRBJ1-5; a weak D match, TRBD1 (5 bases). The germline V and J ends were trimmed by 5 bases and 6 bases, with 11 bases remaining between them. Germline CDR1 and CDR2: KGHSH and LQKENI. CDR3 length equals 13 residues. CDR3 region: CASSSQGIQPQHF. In nucleotides, the CDR3 is TGTGCCAGCTCATCCCAGGGCATTCAGCCCCAGCATTTT.

This chain uses TRBV29-1 with TRBJ1-2, with D hard to call. The V gene's germline CDR1 is SQVTM and CDR2 ANQGSEA. The CDR3 sequence is 11 residues long. Trimming cost V 5 bases and J 8 bases, with 12 bases left between them. The CDR3 nucleotides read TGCAGCGTTTATGACGGTGCGGGCTACACCTTC. It specifies CSVYDGAGYTF.

The chain links TRBV7-9 to TRBJ2-5, with D perhaps TRBD2 (6 bases). Germline assignment: CDR1 SEHNR and CDR2 FQNEAQ (reference sequence). The V end lost 8 bases, the J end lost 5 bases, and 21 bases lay between the germline ends. The CDR3 covers 15 residues. The CDR3 spells CASLPRGGRGETQYF. The CDR3 region has the DNA TGTGCCAGCCTGCCCAGAGGAGGGAGAGGGGAGACCCAGTACTTC. Looking up the rest from reference TRBV7-9 and TRBJ2-5 gives the full variable domain: DTGVSQNPRHKITKRGQNVTFRCDPISEHNRLYWYRQTLGQGPEFLTYFQNEAQLEKSRLLSDRFSAERPKGSFSTLEIQRTEQGDSAMYLCASLPRGGRGETQYFGPGTRLLVL.

The V and J genes are TRBV5-4 and TRBJ2-3; 10 bases match TRBD2. With V trimmed by 2 bases and J by 1 base, 4 bases remained unmatched. CDR1 and CDR2 (germline): SGHNT, YYREEE (reference sequence). The length of the CDR3 is 16 residues. In DNA form, the CDR3 reads TGTGCCAGCAGCTTCCACACTAGCGGGGGCACAGATACGCAGTATTTT. This encodes CASSFHTSGGTDTQYF.

This clone turned up a few times. The chain links TRBV29-1 to TRBJ1-6; D perhaps matches TRBD1 (6 bases). Germline lookup yields CDR1 SQVTM and CDR2 ANQGSEA. The V end was cut by 5 bases, the J end by 8 bases, with 10 bases between. This CDR3 contains 12 residues. The CDR3 DNA sequence: TGCAGCGTTCAACAGGGAGATTCACCCCTCCACTTT. Translated, it gives CSVQQGDSPLHF.

V usage is TRBV10-3 and J usage is TRBJ2-7; 7 positions match TRBD1. The CDR3 has 13 residues. From germline, CDR1 is ENHRY and CDR2 SYGVKD. V shed 11 bases and J 0 bases; nucleotides not matched to a gene: 7. CDR3 nucleotide sequence: TGTGCCGGACCGACAGGGCCCTCCTACGAGCAGTACTTC. Its protein product is CAGPTGPSYEQYF.

The chain combines TRBV27 with TRBJ2-7, with D tentatively TRBD1 (7 bases). Trimming pared 5 bases from V and 2 bases from J, leaving 13 bases between. CDR3 length: 14 residues. Germline lookup yields CDR1 MNHEY and CDR2 SMNVEV (reference sequence). The CDR3 nucleotides are TGTGCCAGCAGTCCGCGGGACAGTACCTACGAGCAGTACTTC. This sequence encodes CASSPRDSTYEQYF.

This clone was picked up one time. A much larger clone lies a single base off, so this may be a read error. This specimen includes other DNA sequences encoding the same CDR3. The gene calls are TRBV27 and TRBJ2-5; D remains unclear. Germline-derived CDR1 and CDR2 are MNHEY and SMNVEV (reference sequence). Trimming took 4 bases from V and 2 from J, leaving 2 bases between them. This CDR3 region has 11 residues. The CDR3 loop reads CASSSQETQYF. CDR3 sequence (DNA): TGTGCCAGCAGTTCACAAGAGACCCAGTACTTC.

The rearrangement uses TRBV12-3 or TRBV12-4 and TRBJ2-3; D unresolved. V was cut by 4 bases and J by 5 bases, with 4 bases left in between. The CDR3 is 11 amino acids. The CDR3 DNA reads as TGTGCCAGCAGTTGGGGAGATACGCAGTATTTT. Protein sequence: CASSWGDTQYF.

V is TRBV20-1 and J is TRBJ2-7, with D perhaps given as TRBD1 or TRBD2 (5 bases each). Germline V gene sequence: CDR1 DFQATT, CDR2 SNEGSKA (reference sequence). V dropped 3 bases and J dropped 1 base, with 13 bases sitting between them. CDR3 length equals 14 residues. The CDR3 bases are TGCAGTGCTAGTGCCACGGGGCCATCCTACGAGCAGTACTTC. This gives the protein CSASATGPSYEQYF.